This T cell receptor (beta chain) comes out of a study of blood T cell repertoires in COVID-19. Profiled with immunoSEQ multiplex PCR; TCRdb holds only in-frame clones, not every one. The table has 100,000 to 130,000 clones, around 83% seen once. Germline CDR1 is MDHEN and CDR2 is SYDVKM. V lost 2 bases and J 9 bases, leaving 14 bases between the germline ends. There are 13 residues in the CDR3. This receptor was identified in a woman between 70 and 85 years old with acute or convalescent COVID-19. Material for sequencing was peripheral blood. The J gene is TRBJ2-7, the V gene TRBV28, with D tentatively TRBD2 (5 bases). The CDR3 protein is CASSLPGLYRQYF. The CDR3 nucleotides read TGTGCCAGCAGTTTACCCGGACTTTACCGGCAGTACTTC. Looking up the rest from reference TRBV28 and TRBJ2-7 gives the full variable domain: DVKVTQSSRYLVKRTGEKVFLECVQDMDHENMFWYRQDPGLGLRLIYFSYDVKMKEKGDIPEGYSVSREKKERFSLILESASTNQTSMYLCASSLPGLYRQYFGPGTRLTVT.